Listed here is a single T cell receptor (beta chain). This sample is part of a study of technical replicates of blood from a few donors. Data came from immunoSEQ multiplex PCR; TCRdb stores just in-frame clones and leaves some out. The data hold under 95,000 clones, with roughly 94% observed a single time. Material for sequencing was T cells isolated from PBMCs. The receptor comes from a human donor in good health.

CDR3 protein: CASSLYMETQYF. The CDR3 DNA reads TGTGCCAGCAGCTTGTACATGGAGACCCAGTACTTC. The V and J genes are TRBV7-2 and TRBJ2-5; D not certain. Germline V gene data show CDR1 as SGHTA and CDR2 as FQGNSA. Trimming took off 3 bases at V and 5 bases at J, with 7 bases between the two ends. CDR3 length: 12 residues.